This is a list of T cell receptor beta chains from one sample in a study of identical twins. TCRdb re-derived calls from the 5' RACE reads in MiXCR, one entry per CDR3 protein. The profile covers 690,000 or so distinct CDR3 sequences, with 8% to 9% appearing a single time and 0.75% to 1% taken by the ten largest. The same data also went into a second study, on yellow fever vaccine responses in identical twins.

The sequenced sample was PBMCs. The receptors originated from a woman between 18 and 30 years old in good health. The CDR3 runs from the conserved cysteine through the conserved F or W. A D gene is named only where the DNA matches it firmly. Rows give clone size only sometimes, using once, few, many, or a class for an expanded clone.

TRBV20-1	15	TRBD2	TRBJ2-2	many	CSAEPGLAGFGELFF	TGCAGTGCTGAGCCGGGACTAGCGGGTTTCGGGGAGCTGTTTTTT
TRBV11-2	14	NA	TRBJ2-1	NA	CASSLDHPGNEQFF	TGTGCCAGCAGCTTAGATCACCCCGGCAATGAGCAGTTCTTC
TRBV20-1	14	NA	TRBJ2-3	few	CSAPGRGVLDTQYF	TGCAGTGCACCGGGCCGGGGAGTTCTGGATACGCAGTATTTT
TRBV20-1	14	NA	TRBJ1-1	few	CSAREVVHSTEAFF	TGCAGTGCTAGAGAGGTAGTTCATAGCACTGAAGCTTTCTTT
TRBV6-1	16	TRBD1	TRBJ2-7	few	CASSRDRGPRAYEQYF	TGTGCCAGCAGTCGGGACAGGGGCCCCCGTGCCTACGAGCAGTACTTC
TRBV11-3	14	NA	TRBJ2-3	few	CASSLLGGSDTQYF	TGTGCCAGCAGCTTACTAGGAGGGTCAGATACGCAGTATTTT
TRBV12-3/TRBV12-4	15	NA	TRBJ2-3	many	CASRGASVSTDTQYF	TGTGCCAGCAGAGGGGCTAGCGTATCCACAGATACGCAGTATTTT
TRBV2	19	TRBD2	TRBJ2-7	NA	CASSTLLRVTSGRPYEQYF	TGTGCCAGCAGTACACTTCTGAGGGTTACTAGCGGGAGGCCCTACGAGCAGTACTTC
TRBV5-1	14	NA	TRBJ2-2	many	CASSLAGPPGELFF	TGCGCCAGCAGCTTGGCGGGGCCCCCCGGGGAGCTGTTTTTT
TRBV6-5	15	NA	TRBJ2-1	NA	CASSSEFSSYNEQFF	TGTGCCAGCAGTTCCGAGTTCAGCTCCTACAATGAGCAGTTCTTC
TRBV12-3/TRBV12-4	13	NA	TRBJ1-1	few	CASSFETEFEAFF	TGTGCCAGCAGTTTTGAGACGGAATTTGAAGCTTTCTTT
TRBV3-1	17	TRBD2	TRBJ2-5	NA	CASSQETGLAGAGTQYF	TGTGCCAGCAGCCAAGAGACGGGACTAGCGGGAGCAGGGACCCAGTACTTC
TRBV3-1	13	TRBD1	TRBJ1-2	NA	CASSQATGRGYTF	TGTGCCAGCAGCCAAGCGACAGGGAGGGGCTACACCTTC
TRBV12-3/TRBV12-4	17	TRBD1	TRBJ2-7	NA	CASSLRQGARTTYEQYF	TGTGCCAGCAGTTTAAGACAGGGGGCTCGTACGACCTACGAGCAGTACTTC
TRBV11-2	14	TRBD1	TRBJ2-1	NA	CASSEGQGQVGQFF	TGTGCCAGCAGCGAGGGACAGGGGCAAGTGGGGCAGTTCTTC
TRBV20-1	13	TRBD1	TRBJ2-7	NA	CSAATGEGYEQYF	TGCAGTGCAGCCACAGGGGAAGGCTACGAGCAGTACTTC
TRBV29-1	13	TRBD2	TRBJ2-1	NA	CSAARLAEVVQFF	TGCAGCGCCGCTAGACTAGCGGAAGTAGTGCAGTTCTTC
TRBV2	14	NA	TRBJ2-7	few	CASRADSRTYEQYF	TGTGCCAGCAGAGCGGACAGCCGGACCTACGAGCAGTACTTC
TRBV3-1	16	TRBD1	TRBJ2-1	NA	CASSPNTGGSYNEQFF	TGTGCCAGCAGCCCAAATACAGGGGGCTCCTACAATGAGCAGTTCTTC
TRBV30	10	NA	TRBJ1-2	few	CAGDIDGYTF	TGTGCCGGGGACATTGATGGCTACACCTTC
TRBV20-1	16	TRBD2	TRBJ2-2	NA	CSARFPSGGNTGELFF	TGCAGTGCTAGATTCCCTAGCGGGGGGAACACCGGGGAGCTGTTTTTT
TRBV7-3	19	TRBD2	TRBJ2-5	few	CASSLSSLAGGSHRETQYF	TGTGCCAGCAGCTTAAGTAGTTTAGCGGGGGGTTCCCACCGTGAGACCCAGTACTTC
TRBV7-6	14	TRBD1	TRBJ1-5	NA	CASSLMTGQQPQHF	TGTGCCAGCAGCTTAATGACAGGGCAACAGCCCCAGCATTTT
TRBV5-1	15	TRBD2	TRBJ2-5	few	CASGIGGGREETQYF	TGCGCCAGCGGAATCGGGGGGGGGCGAGAAGAGACCCAGTACTTC
TRBV2	17	NA	TRBJ2-3	NA	CASSGNRPHLSTDTQYF	TGTGCCAGCAGCGGGAACAGACCCCACTTAAGCACAGATACGCAGTATTTT
TRBV14	16	NA	TRBJ1-1	NA	CASSHFVGIGNTEAFF	TGTGCCAGCAGCCACTTTGTCGGGATTGGGAACACTGAAGCTTTCTTT
TRBV28	15	TRBD2	TRBJ2-3	many	CASSSQTSGTDTQYF	TGTGCCAGCAGTTCCCAGACTAGCGGAACAGATACGCAGTATTTT